Listed below are T cell receptor beta chains from one sample, sequenced in a study of T cells in Graves' hyperthyroidism and ophthalmopathy. TCRdb recomputed calls from the multiplex PCR reads with MiXCR, one row per CDR3 protein. The sample carries 650,000 to 750,000 distinct CDR3 sequences, less than 15% recorded once. The material sequenced was blood. The receptors shown here come from a young woman with Graves' hyperthyroidism. Both conserved end residues are part of each CDR3. A D gene is named only where the DNA matches it firmly. Clone size is given for some rows only: seen once, a few or many times, or a class if the clone is expanded.

j_call	v_call	clone_size	d_call	cdr3_nt	cdr3_aa
TRBJ2-3	TRBV30	few	TRBD1	TGTGCCTGGAGTGGACGATACTCGGGGAAACGGACAGGTACGCAGTATTTT	CAWSGRYSGKRTGTQYF
TRBJ2-7	TRBV7-2	many	-	TGTGCCAGCAGCTTATCCGGCGGGACCTACGAGCAGTACTTC	CASSLSGGTYEQYF
TRBJ1-5	TRBV20-1	many	-	TGCAGTGCCAATAAGGCAGGGTACAATCAGCCCCAGCATTTT	CSANKAGYNQPQHF
TRBJ1-1	TRBV7-8	-	-	TGTGCCAGCAGCTTAGGTTTGGCAGGGCCCCCTGTCACTGAAGCTTTCTTT	CASSLGLAGPPVTEAFF
TRBJ2-7	TRBV3-1	many	-	TGTGCCAGCAGTCCCCGAGCGGGCGAGGGCACCTACGAGCAGTACTTC	CASSPRAGEGTYEQYF
TRBJ2-7	TRBV7-3	many	TRBD2	TGTGCCAGCAGCTTCTACCGGACTAGTAAGATCTACGAGCAGTACTTC	CASSFYRTSKIYEQYF
TRBJ2-5	TRBV5-5	-	TRBD2	TGTGCCAGCAGCTCAGCCGGGGGGGTGGGGGAGACCCAGTACTTC	CASSSAGGVGETQYF
TRBJ2-1	TRBV12-3/TRBV12-4	-	-	TGTGCCAGCAGTGTAACGGGGGCATCCTACAATGAGCAGTTCTTC	CASSVTGASYNEQFF
TRBJ2-3	TRBV20-1	once	TRBD2	TGCAGTGCGAGGGGACTAGCGGAGGGGGCAGATACGCAGTATTTT	CSARGLAEGADTQYF
TRBJ1-5	TRBV6-1	many	-	TGTGCCAGCAGTGGGTGGACAGTACCTTATAGCAATCAGCCCCAGCATTTT	CASSGWTVPYSNQPQHF
TRBJ1-5	TRBV12-3/TRBV12-4	many	-	TGTGCCAGCAGGACGCAGGGAAATCAGCCCCAGCATTTT	CASRTQGNQPQHF
TRBJ2-1	TRBV9	few	-	TGTGCCAGCAACCCCGGGGTCTCCTACAATGAGCAGTTCTTC	CASNPGVSYNEQFF
TRBJ2-1	TRBV28	many	TRBD2	TGTGCCAGCACCATAGGGACTAGCGAGCGGGGGCTCTACAATGAGCAGTTCTTC	CASTIGTSERGLYNEQFF
TRBJ2-5	TRBV6-1	many	TRBD1	TGTGCCAGCGCCACAGGGGGAAGGCAGACCCAGTACTTC	CASATGGRQTQYF
TRBJ2-1	TRBV19	-	-	TGTGCCAGTAGTATGAGCGGATACTCCTACAATGAGCAGTTCTTC	CASSMSGYSYNEQFF
TRBJ2-7	TRBV12-3/TRBV12-4	many	TRBD2	TGTGCCAGCAGACCTAATAGCGGGGGGGCCTACGAGCAGTACTTC	CASRPNSGGAYEQYF
TRBJ2-1	TRBV4-1	many	TRBD2	TGCGCCAGCAGCCAAGATAGCGGGAGGGCCCAGCAGTTCTTC	CASSQDSGRAQQFF
TRBJ1-2	TRBV18	few	-	TGTGCCAGCTCACAGACAGGTGAAGCCCTAAACTATGGCTACACCTTC	CASSQTGEALNYGYTF
TRBJ1-5	TRBV20-1	few	-	TGCAGTGCTAGAGATTACGGGCAGGTCAGGGGCCCTAGGCAGCCCCAGCATTTT	CSARDYGQVRGPRQPQHF
TRBJ1-5	TRBV28	many	-	TGTGCCAGCAGTGCCTCTGAGGACGCCCAGCCCCAGCATTTT	CASSASEDAQPQHF
TRBJ2-1	TRBV29-1	many	-	TGCAGCGTCGGACTTTTGGAGAAGTCCTACAATGAGCAGTTCTTC	CSVGLLEKSYNEQFF